The text below deals with one TCR beta chain. The record originates from a study of blood T cell repertoires in COVID-19. V gave up 4 bases and J gave up 6 bases; unmatched junction bases: 13. Germline lookup yields CDR1 SGHTA and CDR2 FQGNSA. The length of the CDR3 is 17 residues. The participants were between roughly 18 and 100 years old and came from about two dozen US areas. Participants classified as exposed had met a COVID-19 case within 2 weeks before study entry. Profiled with immunoSEQ multiplex PCR; TCRdb holds only in-frame clones, not every one. The sample holds about 220,000 clones, 83% seen once.

The sample consisted of PBMCs or T cells enriched from blood (not recorded which). This chain joins TRBV7-2 and TRBJ2-7; 12 bases line up with TRBD2. The receptor comes from a woman in her forties or fifties who had been exposed to COVID-19. CDR3 loop: CASSSPSGGAQGGEQYF. The DNA for the CDR3 is TGTGCCAGCAGCTCTCCTAGCGGGGGGGCCCAGGGTGGCGAGCAGTACTTC.